This T cell receptor (beta chain) derives from a study of T cell responses to AZD1222 COVID-19 vaccine (dated by TCRdb to about 2021). At the level of the whole study: A total of 230 to 250 trial participants underwent TCR sequencing, of whom 207 received two doses of AZD1222 and about 26 received two doses of the MenACWY control vaccine. Trial participants were enrolled by age into 18-55, 56-69 and 70-plus year subgroups, with about 150, 28 and 57 TCR-sequenced participants respectively. On the study overall, not on this receptor specifically: Reportedly, almost half of the unique spike-specific TCRs recognized epitopes lying outside the regions that are mutated in the B.1.351 and B.1.1.7 variants. Because no day 14 peak-response samples were available, the repertoires could be characterized only after the peak T cell response. Conclusions about previously exposed vaccinees are limited because only 6 or 7 AZD1222 recipients were SARS-CoV-2 seropositive at baseline. In the small 56-69-year group, the increase in depth fell short of significance, most likely because of low power. After two AZD1222 doses, spike-specific TCR breadth and depth were significantly higher than at day 0 and than in MenACWY recipients. Participants were mostly white British, with more females than males. The authors suggested clonal diversity may have been underestimated. Vaccine-associated CD4 TCRs spanned the whole spike protein, with dominant responses in regions 160-218 and 743-854.

The CDR3 covers 12 residues, taking in both the cysteine and the phenylalanine. Just CDR3 DNA is preserved here, 36 bases in frame from base 1. The germline V gene encodes CDR1 SGHTA and CDR2 FQGNSA. V was cut back by 2 bases and J by 3 bases, leaving a gap of 4 bases between them. The CDR3 regions of human TCRbeta chains were analyzed by immunosequencing. The original pipeline was this. Repertoire TCRs were matched against a reference library of SARS-CoV-2-specific TCRs generated with the MIRA antigen-specificity platform. Breadth was defined as the fraction of unique TCRs that were SARS-CoV-2-associated. Depth was defined as the fraction of total T cells that were SARS-CoV-2-associated. Each spike-specific TCR was assigned to its reactive spike region and to a CD4 or CD8 class using the MIRA data. Log10-transformed breadth and depth values were compared by one-way ANOVA with Sidak's multiple comparisons tests. This is the immuneACCESS table as TCRdb keeps it, with only in-frame sequences that have V and J called. A part of the clones is gone; compared with another copy, unresolved V genes explain less than half, and the rest is unexplained. V and J calls and clone size follow that table, whereas D and trimming were derived from the DNA. Here the sample has roughly 200,000 clones; approximately 94% occur a single time. The ten largest clones add up to less than 1.2% of the sample.

Regarding this clone: The clone's antigen remains unknown. The record has no base qualities; no much larger clone is one base away.

The sample's time point label, decoded: baseline before first vaccination. The treatment or condition label, read with the paper, signifies: meningococcal conjugate vaccine given as trial control. Samples from vaccinated people were obtained from the UK trials COV001 and COV002, which included a single-blind randomized controlled phase 2/3 trial of AZD1222 (ChAdOx1 nCoV-19) in healthy adults. For TCRbeta chain sequencing, PBMC samples from trial participants were taken at day 0 and at day 28 after the second dose. The TCR sequence derives from an adult in good health. The chain is made from TRBV7-2 and TRBJ1-2; too little of a D gene remains to name it. Source: peripheral blood, taken on day 0 of MenACWY control vaccination. At the DNA level, the sequence is TGTGCCAGCAGCTTATCGTACTATGGCTACACCTTC. Its translation is CASSLSYYGYTF.